These 23 T cell receptor beta chains were sequenced from one sample in a study of response to subunit inactivated influenza vaccine. TCRdb recomputed calls from the RT-PCR reads with MiXCR, one row per CDR3 protein. The profile shows about 650,000 distinct CDR3 sequences, roughly 15% of them singletons. Sequences were derived from PBMCs from blood, sampled less than 15 days before vaccination. The receptors originated from a man aged 50-60 years who received an inactivated influenza vaccine.

The chain has TRBV3-1 and TRBJ2-1, with D possibly TRBD1 on 6 matching bases. Trimming pared 3 bases from V and 1 base from J, leaving 13 bases between. CDR3 length: 16 residues. Germline V gene sequence: CDR1 LGHDT, CDR2 YNNKEL (reference sequence). The CDR3 nucleotides are TGTGCCAGCAGCCAGAGCAGGGGATTGTCCTACAATGAGCAGTTCTTC. Its translation: CASSQSRGLSYNEQFF.

The table lists this clonotype with a few counts. The chain combines TRBV20-1 with TRBJ2-7; D call uncertain. CDR1 is DFQATT and CDR2 is SNEGSKA in the germline V gene (reference sequence). The V and J ends lost 1 base and 0 bases respectively, with 10 bases between them. CDR3 length: 14 amino acids. For the CDR3, the DNA is TGCAGTGCTAGAGTTCCTTGGGGCTCCTACGAGCAGTACTTC. Translation: CSARVPWGSYEQYF.

This clonotype was seen more than once but under ten times. CDR3 nucleotide sequence: TGCGCCAGCAGCCAAGAGCGTTGGAGACCGGATACGCAGTATTTT. It codes for CASSQERWRPDTQYF. The V gene is TRBV4-3, the J gene TRBJ2-3; no clear D gene. The germline V gene encodes CDR1 LGHNA and CDR2 YSLEER. V was pared by 0 bases and J by 6 bases, with 13 bases between. The CDR3 totals 15 residues.

This clonotype was observed at least ten times. V is TRBV29-1 and J is TRBJ1-1, with D unclear. The germline CDR1 and CDR2 sequences are SQVTM and ANQGSEA. The CDR3 is 14 amino acids. V was clipped by 3 bases and J by 0 bases, with 11 bases between them. This chain's CDR3 is CSVDSSGMNTEAFF. The CDR3 nucleotides are TGCAGCGTTGATTCTTCCGGGATGAACACTGAAGCTTTCTTT.

This chain links TRBV5-5 with TRBJ1-3; D is unresolved. Germline CDR1 and CDR2: SGHKS and YYEKEE (reference sequence). Between the trimmed V and J ends, which lost 4 bases and 4 bases, there was a span of 15 bases. This CDR3 has 15 amino acids. The CDR3 sequence: CASSNVKGSGNTIYF. CDR3 DNA sequence: TGTGCCAGCAGCAATGTCAAGGGATCCGGAAACACCATATATTTT.

This clonotype was observed many times. The gene calls are TRBV29-1 and TRBJ1-2, with D uncertain. The CDR3 length is 14 residues. CDR1 is SQVTM and CDR2 is ANQGSEA in the germline V gene. V lost 3 bases, J lost 1 base, and 12 bases lay in between. The CDR3 coding sequence is TGCAGCGTTGACCCAGAGCCCCATAACTATGGCTACACCTTC. It codes for CSVDPEPHNYGYTF.

This clonotype was seen more than once but under ten times. V gene TRBV5-5 combines with J gene TRBJ2-5; 8 bases map to TRBD1. The germline CDR1 and CDR2 sequences are SGHKS and YYEKEE (reference sequence). V shed 0 bases, J shed 5 bases, and the junction held 9 bases outside the gene matches. The CDR3 runs 16 residues. CDR3 sequence: CASSLAEGQVKETQYF. The CDR3 region has the DNA TGTGCCAGCAGCTTGGCGGAGGGACAGGTCAAGGAGACCCAGTACTTC.

The chain uses TRBV6-1 and TRBJ2-7, with D possibly TRBD2 on 6 matching bases. Trimming took 4 bases from V and 2 from J, leaving 15 bases between them. From germline, CDR1 is MNHNS and CDR2 SASEGT. The CDR3 loop spans 15 amino acids. CDR3 residues: CASSGTGGRAYEQYF. In nucleotides, the CDR3 is TGTGCCAGCAGTGGCACAGGAGGGCGAGCCTACGAGCAGTACTTC.

The V call is TRBV7-8, the J call TRBJ2-5; 12 bases are shared with TRBD2. The J segment lost 7 bases and the V segment lost 1 base, leaving 7 bases of the junction unmatched. Germline values: CDR1 SGHVS, CDR2 FQNEAQ. CDR3 length: 16 amino acids. DNA for the CDR3: TGTGCCAGCAGCTTAGGGACTAGCGGGGAGTATGGGACCCAGTACTTC. This codes for CASSLGTSGEYGTQYF.

The rearrangement links TRBV5-1 to TRBJ1-1, with 7 bases that match TRBD1. In germline, CDR1 is SGHRS, CDR2 YFSETQ. The trim removed 2 bases at V and 3 bases at J, leaving 7 bases unmatched. There are 15 residues in the CDR3. CDR3 sequence reads: CASSFMDRLHTEAFF. In DNA, the CDR3 is TGCGCCAGCAGCTTTATGGACAGGCTTCACACTGAAGCTTTCTTT.

This clonotype was seen a few times. The V and J genes are TRBV15 and TRBJ2-7; D is undetermined. CDR1 and CDR2 from the germline V gene are LNHNV and YYDKDF (reference sequence). CDR3 length: 13 amino acids. The V end was cut by 0 bases, the J end by 2 bases, with 5 bases between. In nucleotides, the CDR3 is TGTGCCACCAGCAGAGACCCAGCCTACGAGCAGTACTTC. This codes for CATSRDPAYEQYF. Drawing the rest from reference TRBV15 and TRBJ2-7, the complete variable domain is DAMVIQNPRYQVTQFGKPVTLSCSQTLNHNVMYWYQQKSSQAPKLLFHYYDKDFNNEADTPDNFQSRRPNTSFCFLDIRSPGLGDTAMYLCATSRDPAYEQYFGPGTRLTVT.

The gene calls are TRBV4-2 and TRBJ1-5; D is uncertain. This CDR3 region has 15 residues. The V and J ends lost 4 bases and 5 bases respectively, with 15 bases between them. The germline CDR1 and CDR2 sequences are LGHNA and YNFKEQ. DNA of the CDR3: TGTGCCAGCAGCCCCGGGCCGCAAAACTATCAGCCCCAGCATTTT. Protein: CASSPGPQNYQPQHF.

This clonotype was detected only a few times. The gene calls are TRBV6-6 and TRBJ1-5; no clear D. Deletions cut 2 bases from V and 7 bases from J, with 9 bases between. The germline V gene has CDR1 MNHNY and CDR2 SVGAGI (reference sequence). The length of the CDR3 is 13 residues. CDR3 in DNA: TGTGCCAGCAGTTACCCGACCGTGCAGCCCCAGCATTTT. This translates into CASSYPTVQPQHF.

The rearrangement uses TRBV11-2 and TRBJ2-3; tentatively, D is TRBD1 (5 bases). Germline-derived CDR1 and CDR2 are SGHAT and FQNNGV. The CDR3 has 15 amino acids. With 5 bases removed from V and 5 bases from J, the gap between germline ends came to 17 bases. CDR3 region: CASSPRQFRGDTQYF. In DNA, the CDR3 is TGTGCCAGCAGCCCTCGACAGTTTCGCGGAGATACGCAGTATTTT.

The chain carries TRBV3-1 and TRBJ2-7; 9 bases line up with TRBD2. The CDR3 has 16 amino acids. J gave up 2 bases and V 0 bases, and 5 bases lay outside the gene matches. In germline, CDR1 is LGHDT, CDR2 YNNKEL (reference sequence). For the CDR3, the DNA is TGTGCCAGCAGCCAAGATGCAGCGGGAGGAACCTACGAGCAGTACTTC. Its protein product is CASSQDAAGGTYEQYF.

This clonotype has more than one count but fewer than ten. The J gene is TRBJ2-2, the V gene TRBV13; D uncertain. The V end was cut by 5 bases, the J end by 1 base, with 14 bases between. CDR3 length: 16 amino acids. Per the germline V gene, CDR1 is PRHDT and CDR2 is FYEKMQ (reference sequence). DNA of the CDR3: TGTGCCAGCAGCCCCAGTGGGCAGAGGAACACCGGGGAGCTGTTTTTT. Protein: CASSPSGQRNTGELFF.

This clonotype showed up just a few times. The CDR3 sequence is CASRLTATGELFF. The CDR3 DNA follows: TGTGCCAGCAGATTGACAGCCACCGGGGAGCTGTTTTTT. The chain links TRBV6-2 or TRBV6-3 to TRBJ2-2; D is possibly TRBD1 (5 bases). The ends were cut back, 6 bases at V and 4 bases at J, with 9 bases in the middle. The CDR3 has 13 amino acids. Germline V CDR1 and CDR2: MNHEY, SVGEGT.

This clonotype was observed a handful of times. The V call is TRBV5-3, the J call TRBJ2-5; D uncertain. TRBV5-3 qualifies as an ORF whose function is uncertain. V was shortened by 3 bases and J by 4 bases, with 7 bases between the two germline ends. The CDR3 sequence is 12 residues long. CDR3 protein: CARSWSRETQYF. CDR3 nucleotides: TGTGCCAGAAGCTGGTCCCGAGAGACCCAGTACTTC.

CDR3 sequence: CASSQIHTDSGANVLTF. The CDR3, as DNA: TGCGCCAGCAGCCAGATACACACCGACTCTGGGGCCAACGTCCTGACTTTC. The chain links TRBV4-1 to TRBJ2-6; D uncertain. Germline V CDR1 and CDR2: MGHRA, YSYEKL. Trimming took 3 bases from V and 0 from J, leaving 12 bases between them. CDR3 size: 17 residues.

At least ten counts were recorded for this clonotype. This chain connects TRBV7-2 to TRBJ2-1; no clear D. The V end lost 1 base, the J end lost 6 bases, and 10 bases lay between the germline ends. This CDR3 spans 14 amino acids. The germline V gene has CDR1 SGHTA and CDR2 FQGNSA. For the CDR3, the DNA is TGTGCCAGCAGCTTAGATGTCACGGGCAATGAGCAGTTCTTC. The encoded protein is CASSLDVTGNEQFF.

This clonotype occurred a few times. This sequence joins TRBV27 and TRBJ2-7, with TRBD2 matching over 10 bases. This CDR3 region has 19 residues. The ends lost 0 bases at V and 2 bases at J; junction bases unmatched: 13. Germline assignment: CDR1 MNHEY and CDR2 SMNVEV (reference sequence). The CDR3 region is CASSLSGRMTSGHPYEQYF. Written as DNA, the CDR3 is TGTGCCAGCAGTTTATCCGGACGGATGACTAGCGGGCACCCCTACGAGCAGTACTTC.

This clonotype has more than one count but fewer than ten. The DNA is left out, because the CDR3 cannot be placed on it with certainty; the CDR3 is given as TCRdb lists it. The chain combines TRBV7-5 with TRBJ1-1; no DNA check was done on the table's D call, TRBD1. TRBV7-5 is shown as a pseudogene. With termini counted, the CDR3 has 15 amino acids. The CDR3 loop is CISVSEAAGIDEAFF.

This chain connects TRBV24-1 to TRBJ2-1; 9 bases match TRBD1. With 4 bases clipped from V and 8 bases from J, the junction kept 14 bases outside the gene matches. CDR1 is KGHDR and CDR2 is SFDVKD in the germline V gene. CDR3 length: 17 amino acids. In DNA, the CDR3 is TGTGCCACCAGTGAGTCGATTACAGGGGGCGCACTGGATGAGCAGTTCTTC. Its protein product is CATSESITGGALDEQFF.